This TCR beta chain was documented in a study of control samples from healthy donors and cancer patients. Germline V CDR1 and CDR2: MDHEN, SYDVKM. The CDR3 covers 15 residues. The germline V and J ends were trimmed by 3 bases and 4 bases, with 15 bases remaining between them. In its sample, this clone was seen a few times. Sequencing used immunoSEQ multiplex PCR; TCRdb keeps in-frame clones, though not all of them. In the table there are 75,000 to 100,000 clones, 82% of which are singletons. The receptor's source is a man aged 60 to 75 in good health. The sample consisted of blood. The rearrangement uses TRBV28 and TRBJ1-1, with D perhaps matching TRBD1 (5 bases). Here the CDR3 DNA reads TGTGCCAGCAGTTTGGATCTGGCAGGGCGCACTGAAGCTTTCTTT. It encodes CASSLDLAGRTEAFF.